This T cell receptor beta chain was sequenced in a study of T cell responses to AZD1222 COVID-19 vaccine. Whole-study results and caveats: Just a handful of AZD1222 recipients tested seropositive at baseline.

Trimming pared 3 bases from V and 1 base from J, leaving 10 bases between. The CDR3 length is 14 residues. CDR1 SGHRS and CDR2 YFSETQ come from the germline V gene. About this clone: The antigen is unknown.

Method: immunoSEQ multiplex PCR; TCRdb's copy keeps in-frame clones and lacks some. The sample has about 78,000 clones, roughly 88% seen once. V gene TRBV5-1 combines with J gene TRBJ1-1; the D gene is possibly TRBD1 (6 bases). This TCR came from an adult in good health. Sequences were derived from peripheral blood, sampled on day 0 of MenACWY control vaccination. The chain's CDR3 is CASSSSQGNTEAFF. The CDR3 nucleotides are TGCGCCAGCAGCTCATCACAGGGGAACACTGAAGCTTTCTTT.